These 21 T cell receptor beta chains were sequenced from one sample in a study of kidney transplant recipient with SARS-CoV-2 infection. TCRdb ran MiXCR on the reads and lists one entry per CDR3 protein. This sample carries 250,000 or so distinct CDR3 sequences, under 30% of them seen once, and the ten largest clones take less than 8.5%. The sequences come from a blood sample, collected at baseline and between days 110 and 120 from a kidney transplant recipient. Receptor source: a male patient aged 25-45 years who had COVID-19 and was a kidney transplant recipient. The graft donor may account for some of the T cells.

This clonotype was detected only a few times. The rearrangement joins TRBV6-1 to TRBJ2-2; D is undetermined. V was pared by 4 bases and J by 6 bases, with 12 bases between. Germline assignment: CDR1 MNHNS and CDR2 SASEGT. The CDR3 is 14 residues long. The CDR3 protein is CASSAPSWAGELFF. CDR3 nucleotide sequence: TGTGCCAGCAGTGCGCCCTCGTGGGCCGGGGAGCTGTTTTTT.

This clonotype was seen ten or more times. The CDR3: CASSRKMLRRKTYGYTF. Here the CDR3 DNA reads TGCGCCAGCAGTAGGAAAATGCTACGCAGAAAGACCTATGGCTACACCTTC. V and J are TRBV23-1 and TRBJ1-2; D remains unclear. TRBV23-1 is assigned to the ORF class and has an uncertain function. The CDR3 runs to 17 residues. V was pared by 5 bases and J by 4 bases, with 23 bases between.

For this clonotype: With a much larger clone just one base away, this may be a read error. The chain combines TRBV12-3 or TRBV12-4 with TRBJ2-6; TRBD1 matches 8 bases. CDR3 length: 18 residues. The CDR3 reads CAISHRDRQITSGDVLTF. Here the CDR3 DNA reads TGTGCCATCAGTCACCGGGACAGGCAAATTACAAGTGGGGACGTCCTGACTTTC.

This clonotype was found many times. The V and J genes are TRBV12-2 and TRBJ1-2. TRBV12-2 is classified as a pseudogene. The length of the CDR3 is 17 residues. For the CDR3, the DNA is TGTGCAAGTCGCTCTAGGACGACTCCACGAAAGACCTATGGCTACACCTTC. Translating it yields CASRSRTTPRKTYGYTF.

This clonotype was seen repeatedly, ten times or more. This chain connects TRBV9 to TRBJ1-1; D may be TRBD1 (6 bases). The CDR3 runs 14 residues. Germline V lookup: CDR1 SGDLS, CDR2 YYNGEE. V lost 1 base, J lost 1 base, and 8 bases lay in between. CDR3 in amino acids: CASSVLQGNTEAFF. In nucleotides, the CDR3 is TGTGCCAGCAGCGTACTACAGGGGAACACTGAAGCTTTCTTT. Looking up the rest from reference TRBV9 and TRBJ1-1 gives the full variable domain: DSGVTQTPKHLITATGQRVTLRCSPRSGDLSVYWYQQSLDQGLQFLIQYYNGEERAKGNILERFSAQQFPDLHSELNLSSLELGDSALYFCASSVLQGNTEAFFGQGTRLTVV.

The chain has TRBV19 and TRBJ2-1; 7 nucleotides match TRBD1. CDR3 length: 13 residues. The V gene's germline CDR1 is LNHDA and CDR2 SQIVND (reference sequence). The V and J ends lost 6 bases and 6 bases, in that order; junction bases with no gene match: 5. CDR3 sequence reads: CASRNRGSNEQFF. The CDR3 bases are TGTGCCAGTAGAAACAGGGGCTCCAATGAGCAGTTCTTC.

This clonotype was counted a few times. V and J are TRBV12-3 or TRBV12-4 and TRBJ2-5, with D hard to call. Trimming pared 5 bases from V and 3 bases from J, leaving 16 bases between. CDR3 size: 15 residues. CDR3 residues: CASSHPPEGKETQYF. The CDR3, as DNA: TGTGCCAGCAGTCACCCCCCCGAAGGGAAAGAGACCCAGTACTTC.

In its sample, this clonotype was seen many times. V usage is TRBV28 and J usage is TRBJ2-1; 7 bases align to TRBD2. The CDR3 covers 16 residues. V lost 3 bases, J lost 7 bases, and 12 bases stayed unmatched. CDR1 is MDHEN, CDR2 SYDVKM, per germline. In DNA, the CDR3 is TGTGCCAGCAGTTTCACAGTTGGCGGGGGAGGGAATGAGCAGTTCTTC. As protein: CASSFTVGGGGNEQFF.

On this clonotype: One end of the junction is discordant with germline, which a read error may explain. V is TRBV10-1 and J is TRBJ1-2; the D is unclear. The CDR3 extends over 17 amino acids. Germline V gives CDR1 WNHNN, CDR2 SYGVQD (reference sequence). The CDR3 here is CASSSALRSRKTYGCTF. The CDR3 region has the DNA TGCGCCAGCAGTTCGGCCCTAAGATCGCGAAAGACCTATGGCTGCACCTTC.

The table lists this clonotype with many counts. J is TRBJ1-2 and V is TRBV23-1; unclear D gene. TRBV23-1 is an open reading frame, and its role is uncertain. Trimming took 5 bases from V and 4 from J, leaving 23 bases between them. The CDR3 has 17 residues. In DNA, the CDR3 is TGCGCCAGCAGTGTAAAATTGCTACGCAGAAAGACCTATGGCTACACCTTC. Encoded protein: CASSVKLLRRKTYGYTF.

This clonotype was seen repeatedly, ten times or more. The rearrangement uses TRBV24-1 and TRBJ1-1; possible D gene TRBD1, 6 bases. With 7 bases removed from V and 1 base from J, the gap between germline ends came to 9 bases. Germline V gene lookup returns CDR1 KGHDR and CDR2 SFDVKD. This CDR3 is 13 amino acids long. This CDR3 is CATRPDRNTEAFF. CDR3 sequence (DNA): TGTGCCACCAGACCGGACAGGAACACTGAAGCTTTCTTT.

Worth noting for this clonotype: Since a far larger clone is one base different, this is likely a read error. This CDR3 fails to terminate in the conserved phenylalanine or tryptophan, so it likely reflects a read error. The chain carries TRBV19 and TRBJ2-5; D gene uncertain. The end of the DNA fits TRBJ2-7 better, so the J call may be wrong. The CDR3 has 12 amino acids. CDR1 is LNHDA, CDR2 SQIVND, per germline (reference sequence). The CDR3: CASGPTTYEQYS. CDR3 sequence (DNA): TGTGCCAGTGGCCCCACGACCTACGAGCAGTACTCC.

This clonotype occurred a few times. The V and J genes are TRBV29-1 and TRBJ2-3; 12 nucleotides match TRBD2. Germline CDR1 and CDR2: SQVTM and ANQGSEA. V shed 1 base and J 0 bases; nucleotides not matched to a gene: 8. This CDR3 spans 18 amino acids. This CDR3 is CSVEAALAGGLSTDTQYF. CDR3 DNA sequence: TGCAGCGTTGAAGCGGCACTAGCGGGAGGACTGAGCACAGATACGCAGTATTTT.

The table lists this clonotype with many counts. V and J are TRBV9 and TRBJ1-2, with D unresolved. The germline gives CDR1 SGDLS, CDR2 YYNGEE. Trimming left V 7 bases short and J 4 bases short, with 23 bases between. CDR3 size: 16 residues. The CDR3 DNA is TGTGCCAGCCACAATAGGTACTCAAGAAAGACCTATGGCTACACCTTC. Amino acid sequence: CASHNRYSRKTYGYTF.

The rearrangement links TRBV7-9 to TRBJ2-1; 11 nucleotides match TRBD2. V trimming: 1 base; J trimming: 6 bases; junction bases outside the gene matches: 11. There are 18 residues in the CDR3. CDR1 is SEHNR and CDR2 is FQNEAQ in the germline V gene (reference sequence). CDR3: CASSLVAGGPPAVNEQFF. CDR3 DNA: TGTGCCAGCAGCTTAGTAGCGGGGGGGCCCCCGGCCGTCAATGAGCAGTTCTTC.

This clonotype was detected ten times or more. V is TRBV27 and J is TRBJ1-2; D not resolved. Looked up from germline, CDR1 is MNHEY and CDR2 is SMNVEV (reference sequence). The CDR3 length is 14 residues. The V and J ends lost 7 bases and 8 bases respectively, with 20 bases between them. The CDR3: CASTGSPSRGGYTF. CDR3 DNA sequence: TGTGCCAGCACCGGTTCCCCCAGCAGAGGAGGCTACACCTTC.

This clonotype was observed a few times. The CDR3 protein is CASSESFGYTF. CDR3 bases: TGTGCCAGTTCTGAGAGTTTCGGCTACACCTTC. The chain uses TRBV2 and TRBJ1-2, with unresolved D. Germline V gives CDR1 SNHLY, CDR2 FYNNEI. The CDR3 sequence is 11 residues long. V lost 9 bases and J 8 bases, leaving 13 bases between the germline ends.

As regards this clonotype: This may come from a read error, since a much larger clone is one base off. This chain links TRBV6-5 with TRBJ1-5; D is ambiguous. The CDR3 runs to 15 residues. Germline V gene sequence: CDR1 MNHEY, CDR2 SVGAGI. As DNA, the CDR3 is TGTGCCAGCAATTTGGGCAGCCATAGCAATCAGCCCCGGCATTTT. This codes for CASNLGSHSNQPRHF.

The table lists this clonotype with many counts. The CDR3 sequence: CASSYSERDYEQYF. CDR3 sequence (DNA): TGTGCCAGCAGTTACTCAGAAAGGGACTACGAGCAGTACTTC. The genes are TRBV6-5 and TRBJ2-7; D unresolved. Trimming took off 0 bases at V and 3 bases at J, with 9 bases between the two ends. The length of the CDR3 is 14 residues. Germline CDR1 MNHEY, CDR2 SVGAGI.

In regard to this clonotype: At one end the junction does not follow the germline gene, possibly because of a read error. The rearrangement links TRBV19 to TRBJ2-1; D assignment may be TRBD1 or TRBD2 (6 bases each). The CDR3 has 16 amino acids. CDR1 LNHDA and CDR2 SQIVND come from the germline V gene (reference sequence). CDR3 sequence: CASCIGGGSPYNEQFF. The CDR3 DNA reads TGTGCCAGTTGTATAGGAGGGGGGAGCCCCTACAATGAGCAGTTCTTC.

Of note for this clonotype: One base away lies a much larger clone, so this may be a sequencing read error. J is TRBJ2-7 and V is TRBV10-2; no definite D call. The CDR3 extends over 14 amino acids. Deletions cut 8 bases from V and 2 bases from J, with 16 bases between. From germline, CDR1 is WSHSY and CDR2 SAAADI. CDR3 nucleotides: TGCGCCAGCCGCCAAGTAGGAACAGCCTACGAGCAGTACTTC. Translated: CASRQVGTAYEQYF.